This entry features one T cell receptor (beta chain) sequence. The source of the sample is a study of OX40 agonist ivuxolimab in advanced cancers. Turning to the study itself: Patients in the trial were receiving intravenous ivuxolimab every 2 weeks, at doses of 0.01 to 10 mg/kg.

Trimming left V 5 bases short and J 2 bases short, with 19 bases between. The CDR3 runs to 16 residues. Per germline, CDR1 SGHVS and CDR2 FQNEAQ. Autoimmune disease history or systemic immunosuppression disqualified patients. Repertoires were generated with immunoSEQ multiplex PCR, while TCRdb's copy carries only in-frame clones and drops some. The sample has some 32,000 clones; 84% are singletons. This clonotype was sampled from an adult with an advanced solid tumor such as melanoma, head and neck, liver or kidney cancer. The chain carries TRBV7-8 and TRBJ2-7, with D perhaps matching TRBD1 (6 bases). The sequencing here drew on CD4+ or CD8+ T cells sorted from blood, taken in a trial of the OX40 agonist ivuxolimab. CDR3 in DNA: TGTGCCAGCAGCCCTCTCCTGGGACAAGGGGCCTACGAGCAGTACTTC. Amino acids: CASSPLLGQGAYEQYF.